Ten or more counts support the clone carrying this TCR beta chain. Its matching antigen is unknown. These data are taken from a study of T-cell reconstitution after alpha-beta-depleted transplantation in children. Study-wide results and caveats: Some patients' high day-60 TCRbeta diversity was traced to surviving recipient T cells and thymic progenitors. At the one-year point after transplant, T-cell counts and TCRbeta diversity were found to come mostly from T cells that had been newly produced. Reportedly, alpha-beta T cells present about two months post-transplant originated from several hundred expanded clones of graft origin.

The CDR3 sequence is 16 residues long. Germline CDR1 reads SGHTA; CDR2 reads FQGNSA. Trimming stripped 2 bases from V and 4 bases from J, with 15 bases between. The library targeted TCRbeta and was prepared with unique molecular identifiers. TCRdb called the PCR reads again in MiXCR, with one record for every CDR3 protein. This sample has around 270,000 distinct CDR3 sequences, with just over 7.5% found just once. This specimen was peripheral blood, taken 360 days after TCRalphabeta/CD19-depleted stem cell transplant. The V gene is TRBV7-2, the J gene TRBJ1-3; D is uncertain. This sequence was found in a female patient aged 2 to 10 who had a stem cell transplant for Fanconi anemia, so the T cells may come from the graft donor. The CDR3 DNA is TGTGCCAGCAGCTTATCATCTGCGGGGAGAGGAAACACCATATATTTT. Protein product: CASSLSSAGRGNTIYF.